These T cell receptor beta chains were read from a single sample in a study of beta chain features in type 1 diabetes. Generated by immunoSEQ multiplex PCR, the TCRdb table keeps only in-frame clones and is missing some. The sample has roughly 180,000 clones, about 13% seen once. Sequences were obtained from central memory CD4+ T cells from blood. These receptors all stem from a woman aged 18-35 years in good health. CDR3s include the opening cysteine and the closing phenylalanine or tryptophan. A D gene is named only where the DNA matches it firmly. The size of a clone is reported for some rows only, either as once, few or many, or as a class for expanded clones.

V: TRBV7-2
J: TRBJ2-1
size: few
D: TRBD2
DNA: TGTGCCAGCAGCCAATCCATCGGGGGGACCTCCTACAATGAGCAGTTCTTC
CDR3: CASSQSIGGTSYNEQFF

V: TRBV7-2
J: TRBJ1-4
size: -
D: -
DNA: TGTGCCAGCAGCTTAGGGAGCTCAACTAATGAAAAACTGTTTTTT
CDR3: CASSLGSSTNEKLFF

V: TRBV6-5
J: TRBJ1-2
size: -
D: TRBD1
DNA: TGTGCCATCAGGGGGGACAGCGAATCTTATGGCTACACCTTC
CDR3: CAIRGDSESYGYTF

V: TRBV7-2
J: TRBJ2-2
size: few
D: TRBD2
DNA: TGTGCCAGCAACCAACTAGCGACCGGGGAGCTGTTTTTT
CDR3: CASNQLATGELFF

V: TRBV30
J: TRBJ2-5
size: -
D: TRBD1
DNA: TGTGCCTCTTCGGGACAGGGTGGCGAGACCCAGTACTTC
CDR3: CASSGQGGETQYF

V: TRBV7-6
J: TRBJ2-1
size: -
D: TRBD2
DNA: TGTGCCAGCAGACCGGCGGGAGTACGCAATGAGCAGTTCTTC
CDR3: CASRPAGVRNEQFF

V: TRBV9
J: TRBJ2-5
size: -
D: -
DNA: TGTGCCAGCAGCAACTTAGCTCAAGAGACCCAGTACTTC
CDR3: CASSNLAQETQYF

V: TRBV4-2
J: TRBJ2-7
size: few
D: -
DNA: TGTGCCAGCAGCCACGACGGAGCCTACGAGCAGTACTTC
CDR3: CASSHDGAYEQYF

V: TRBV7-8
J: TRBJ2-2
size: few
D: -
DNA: TGTGCCAGCAGCTCGACAGGAATCGCCGGAGGGGAGCTGTTTTTT
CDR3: CASSSTGIAGGELFF

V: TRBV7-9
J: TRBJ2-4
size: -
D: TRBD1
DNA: TGTGCCAGCAGCTTACCAATTACAGGGGGCGATTCGACCAAAAACATTCAGTACTTC
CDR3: CASSLPITGGDSTKNIQYF

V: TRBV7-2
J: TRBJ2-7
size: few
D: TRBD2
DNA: TGTGCCAGCAGCTTAGCTAGCGGGAGTGGAGAGCAGTACTTC
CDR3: CASSLASGSGEQYF

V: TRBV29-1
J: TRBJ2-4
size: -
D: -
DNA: TGCAGCGTTGGGGGGGGACAGGACAAAAACATTCAGTACTTC
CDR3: CSVGGGQDKNIQYF

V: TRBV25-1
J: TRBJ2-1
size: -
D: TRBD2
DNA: TGTGCCAGCAGTGACCACGGGGCGGGAGACCCAAATGAGCAGTTCTTC
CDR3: CASSDHGAGDPNEQFF

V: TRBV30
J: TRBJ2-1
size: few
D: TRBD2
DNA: TGTGCCTGGAGATTACTAGCGGGAGGGGATTGGAGACACAATGAGCAGTTCTTC
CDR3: CAWRLLAGGDWRHNEQFF

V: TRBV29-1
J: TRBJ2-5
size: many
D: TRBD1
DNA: TGCAGCGTTGAAGAGGGTTTTGGGACAGGGAGTACAGAGACCCAGTACTTC
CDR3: CSVEEGFGTGSTETQYF